Listed here are 22 T cell receptor beta chains from one sample, sequenced in a study of T cell responses to AZD1222 COVID-19 vaccine. The table came from immunoSEQ multiplex PCR; TCRdb's copy has only in-frame clones and leaves some out. Here the sample spans some 130,000 clones, 85% to 90% being singletons. The sequencing here drew on peripheral blood, taken on day 0 of AZD1222 vaccination. These receptors were collected from an adult in good health.

This clone showed up just a few times. The J gene is TRBJ1-2, the V gene TRBV2, with D unresolved. Germline V gives CDR1 SNHLY, CDR2 FYNNEI. The CDR3 length is 14 residues. V was trimmed by 3 bases and J by 8 bases, leaving 16 bases between them. CDR3 residues: CASSETGPPRGYTF. CDR3 nucleotides: TGTGCCAGCAGTGAGACGGGTCCTCCACGGGGCTACACCTTC.

The chain couples TRBV29-1 to TRBJ2-1; 14 nucleotides line up with TRBD2. Germline CDR1 and CDR2: SQVTM and ANQGSEA. Trimming took 2 bases from V and 10 from J; bases not matched to a gene: 10. This CDR3 comprises 16 residues. The CDR3 DNA reads as TGCAGCGTTGAATCAGTGGGACTAGCGGGAGTTTCCGAGCAGTTCTTC. This encodes CSVESVGLAGVSEQFF.

The chain uses TRBV14 and TRBJ2-1; no reliable D call. The CDR3 covers 13 residues. The ends were cut back, 1 base at V and 6 bases at J, with 7 bases in the middle. The V gene's germline CDR1 is SGHDN and CDR2 FVKESK. The CDR3 sequence is CASSQVVGNEQFF. The CDR3 nucleotides read TGTGCCAGCAGCCAAGTGGTCGGCAATGAGCAGTTCTTC.

J is TRBJ1-2 and V is TRBV25-1; D remains ambiguous. CDR3 size: 14 residues. Per germline, CDR1 MGHDK and CDR2 SYGVNS. Trimming stripped 7 bases from V and 2 bases from J, with 14 bases between. Here the CDR3 reads CASTSLVPNYGYTF. The CDR3 bases are TGTGCCAGCACCTCCTTAGTCCCGAACTATGGCTACACCTTC.

This rearrangement joins TRBV28 to TRBJ2-7; D gene ambiguous. The ends were cut back, 9 bases at V and 0 bases at J, with 9 bases in the middle. Germline V gene data show CDR1 as MDHEN and CDR2 as SYDVKM. The CDR3 length is 12 residues. The CDR3: CASQYSSYEQYF. The CDR3 DNA reads TGTGCCAGTCAGTATAGCTCCTACGAGCAGTACTTC.

The rearrangement uses TRBV6-5 and TRBJ1-1, with D possibly being TRBD1 (6 bases). CDR1 and CDR2 (germline): MNHEY, SVGAGI. Trimming removed 6 bases from V and 11 bases from J, with 16 bases in between. CDR3 length: 12 amino acids. This CDR3 is CASSQTGQVAFF. CDR3 DNA sequence: TGTGCCAGCAGCCAGACAGGCCAGGTGGCTTTCTTT.

CDR3 region: CASSARQRGSGNTIYF. As DNA, the CDR3 is TGTGCCAGCAGCGCGCGACAAAGGGGCTCTGGAAACACCATATATTTT. The chain employs TRBV7-6 and TRBJ1-3; weak D call: TRBD1 (5 bases). Trimming removed 5 bases from V and 0 bases from J, with 14 bases in between. Germline CDR1 and CDR2: SGHVS and FNYEAQ. The CDR3 is 16 residues long.

V is TRBV27 and J is TRBJ1-5; D remains ambiguous. CDR3 length: 17 residues. Germline loops: CDR1 MNHEY, CDR2 SMNVEV (reference sequence). The germline V and J ends were trimmed by 5 bases and 10 bases, with 27 bases remaining between them. This chain's CDR3 is CASSKQTGGIHPGPQHF. CDR3 bases: TGTGCCAGCAGTAAGCAGACGGGAGGCATCCATCCGGGCCCCCAGCATTTT.

This chain joins TRBV6-1 and TRBJ1-1; D remains unclear. Germline CDR1 reads MNHNS; CDR2 reads SASEGT. V was trimmed by 2 bases and J by 3 bases, leaving 13 bases between them. CDR3 length equals 15 residues. The CDR3 here is CASSESRGVYTEAFF. The CDR3 nucleotides are TGTGCCAGCAGTGAAAGTCGTGGGGTCTACACTGAAGCTTTCTTT.

This clone was seen a single time. Other DNA variants within this sample encode the same CDR3. V and J are TRBV25-1 and TRBJ2-7; D not resolved. Looked up from germline, CDR1 is MGHDK and CDR2 is SYGVNS. The V end was cut by 5 bases, the J end by 4 bases, with 6 bases between. The CDR3 spans 11 residues. The CDR3 protein is CASSLGYEQYF. In DNA, the CDR3 is TGTGCCAGCAGTTTAGGGTACGAGCAGTACTTC.

The chain combines TRBV27 with TRBJ1-1; D perhaps matches TRBD1 (5 bases). The V gene's germline CDR1 is MNHEY and CDR2 SMNVEV (reference sequence). This CDR3 has 15 residues. V dropped 1 base and J dropped 0 bases, with 9 bases sitting between them. The CDR3 reads CASSLWGIMNTEAFF. CDR3 DNA: TGTGCCAGCAGTTTATGGGGCATAATGAACACTGAAGCTTTCTTT.

The chain recombines TRBV6-6 with TRBJ1-5; no reliable D call. The germline V and J ends were trimmed by 7 bases and 6 bases, with 13 bases remaining between them. The CDR3 has 13 residues. CDR1 is MNHNY, CDR2 SVGAGI, per germline (reference sequence). CDR3 coding DNA: TGTGCCAGCAATGACCTAGGGAGTCAGCCCCAGCATTTT. It codes for CASNDLGSQPQHF.

V gene TRBV7-6 combines with J gene TRBJ2-7; TRBD1 aligns across 10 bases. Trimming took 3 bases from V and 4 from J; bases not matched to a gene: 3. The CDR3 consists of 14 residues. Germline V lookup: CDR1 SGHVS, CDR2 FNYEAQ. CDR3 protein: CASSLRQGAYEQYF. CDR3 sequence (DNA): TGTGCCAGCAGCTTGAGACAGGGGGCGTACGAGCAGTACTTC.

V usage is TRBV29-1 and J usage is TRBJ2-7; either TRBD1 or TRBD2 may supply D (5 bases each). The V and J ends lost 1 base and 4 bases respectively, with 14 bases between them. The CDR3 totals 14 residues. CDR1 is SQVTM, CDR2 ANQGSEA, per germline. Here the CDR3 reads CSVEGSGPEYEQYF. The CDR3 nucleotides are TGCAGCGTTGAAGGGTCGGGACCTGAGTACGAGCAGTACTTC.

The chain couples TRBV4-1 to TRBJ1-2; tentatively, D is TRBD1 (5 bases). The CDR3 sequence is 18 residues long. Per germline, CDR1 MGHRA and CDR2 YSYEKL. V shed 0 bases and J shed 5 bases, with 22 bases lying between them. Written as DNA, the CDR3 is TGCGCCAGCAGCCAAGAAGGGGAGGGTTCAAAAATACGGTATGGCTACACCTTC. Encoded protein: CASSQEGEGSKIRYGYTF.

The chain joins TRBV5-5 to TRBJ1-1, with D unclear. CDR3 length: 15 residues. In germline, CDR1 is SGHKS, CDR2 YYEKEE (reference sequence). V lost 2 bases and J lost 0, with 11 bases in between. Written as DNA, the CDR3 is TGTGCCAGCAGCTTATGGACGGCTATGAACACTGAAGCTTTCTTT. Translation: CASSLWTAMNTEAFF.

V is TRBV18 and J is TRBJ2-4; 7 bases match TRBD2. V dropped 3 bases and J dropped 3; count of bases not matched to a gene: 5. CDR1 is KGHSH, CDR2 LQKENI, per germline. There are 15 residues in the CDR3. Written as DNA, the CDR3 is TGTGCCAGCTCACCTCCTATAGCGGGCAAAAACATTCAGTACTTC. Translated, it gives CASSPPIAGKNIQYF.

The chain employs TRBV28 and TRBJ1-1; D ambiguous. Deletions cut 3 bases from V and 5 bases from J, with 7 bases between. CDR3 size: 12 residues. Germline V gene data show CDR1 as MDHEN and CDR2 as SYDVKM. This CDR3 reads CASSLIGTEAFF. DNA of the CDR3: TGTGCCAGCAGTTTGATTGGTACTGAAGCTTTCTTT.

The chain employs TRBV7-2 and TRBJ2-1; 11 nucleotides match TRBD2. Per germline, CDR1 SGHTA and CDR2 FQGNSA. The CDR3 covers 19 residues. The V gene end was trimmed by 1 base and the J gene end by 5 bases; junction bases not matched to a gene: 13. The CDR3 here is CASSLVLSGGAPPDNEQFF. The CDR3 nucleotides read TGTGCCAGCAGCTTAGTCCTTAGCGGGGGGGCCCCCCCGGACAATGAGCAGTTCTTC.

The J gene is TRBJ1-6, the V gene TRBV13, with a tentative D call TRBD1 (6 bases). Trimming took off 6 bases at V and 10 bases at J, with 19 bases between the two ends. This CDR3 region has 15 residues. Per the germline V gene, CDR1 is PRHDT and CDR2 is FYEKMQ (reference sequence). The CDR3 DNA sequence: TGTGCCAGCAGGCCTCGACAGGAGAAGGGATCACCCCTCCACTTT. This sequence encodes CASRPRQEKGSPLHF. The full variable domain, with the rest looked up from reference TRBV13 and TRBJ1-6, is AAGVIQSPRHLIKEKRETATLKCYPIPRHDTVYWYQQGPGQDPQFLISFYEKMQSDKGSIPDRFSAQQFSDYHSELNMSSLELGDSALYFCASRPRQEKGSPLHFGNGTRLTVT.

The rearrangement joins TRBV3-1 (or the pseudogene TRBV3-2) to TRBJ2-7; the D is unclear. Trimming shortened V by 0 bases and J by 4 bases, and 7 bases separated the two germline ends. The CDR3 has 13 residues. The V gene's germline CDR1 is LGHDT and CDR2 YNNKEL (reference sequence). The CDR3 DNA reads as TGTGCCAGCAGCCAAGATAAGGGTTACGAGCAGTACTTC. This encodes CASSQDKGYEQYF.

The J gene is TRBJ1-2, the V gene TRBV2, with TRBD1 identical over 7 bases. With V trimmed by 6 bases and J by 6 bases, 13 bases remained unmatched. Germline V CDR1 and CDR2: SNHLY, FYNNEI. This CDR3 comprises 15 residues. The chain's CDR3 is CASSAIGTVVDGYTF. CDR3 DNA sequence: TGTGCCAGCAGCGCCATCGGGACAGTGGTTGATGGCTACACCTTC.